This T cell receptor (beta chain) was captured by sequencing in a study of molecular identifiers for immune sequencing clone quantification. In the case of this clonotype: Its antigen remains unidentified. Given a much more abundant clone one base away, this may be a read error.

Study-level points and caveats: Clones above 20 RNA copies contained over 98% of effector molecules and under 1% of naive molecules. Barcodes shared by identical TCR molecules could lead to underestimated sizes of highly expanded clones.

Between roughly 18,000 and 1,100,000 sorted cells, with 10%, 30% or 50% RNA, yielded naive CD8 libraries. It was with previously described methods and listed TCR primers that bulk TCR libraries were made. TCRdb reanalysed the PCR reads using MiXCR and keeps one entry per CDR3 protein. The sample contains around 480,000 distinct CDR3 sequences, roughly 24% of which appear only once. There are 13 residues in the CDR3. CDR1 is SQVTM and CDR2 is ANQGSEA in the germline V gene. V trimming: 6 bases; J trimming: 6 bases; junction bases outside the gene matches: 8. The clonotype originates from a human donor in good health. Some libraries in this study had Jurkat cell RNA spiked in. The chain uses TRBV29-1 and TRBJ1-5, with TRBD1 matching 7 bases. The material sequenced was naive CD8+ T cells from blood, with Jurkat cell RNA spiked in. As for subset: FACS-sorted CD8+CD4-CCR7+CD45RA+ naive T cells. The CDR3 sequence is CSVDTGDSQPQHF. The CDR3 region has the DNA TGCAGCGTAGATACAGGGGATAGTCAGCCCCAGCATTTT.